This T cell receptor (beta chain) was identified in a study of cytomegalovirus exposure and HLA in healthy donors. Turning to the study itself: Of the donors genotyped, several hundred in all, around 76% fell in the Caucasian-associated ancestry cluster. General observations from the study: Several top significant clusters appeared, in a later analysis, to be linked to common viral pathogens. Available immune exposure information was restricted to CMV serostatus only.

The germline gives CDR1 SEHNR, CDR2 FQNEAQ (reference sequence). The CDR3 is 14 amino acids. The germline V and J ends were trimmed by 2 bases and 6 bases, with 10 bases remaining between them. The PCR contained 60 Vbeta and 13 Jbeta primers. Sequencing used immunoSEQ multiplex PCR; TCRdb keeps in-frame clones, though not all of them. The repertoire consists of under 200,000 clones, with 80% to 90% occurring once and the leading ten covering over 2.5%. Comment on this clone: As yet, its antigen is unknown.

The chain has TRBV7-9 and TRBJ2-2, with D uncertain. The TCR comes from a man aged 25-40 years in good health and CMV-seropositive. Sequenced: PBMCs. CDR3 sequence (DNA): TGTGCCAGCAGCTTAATGTACAGAGCCGGGGAGCTGTTTTTT. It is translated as CASSLMYRAGELFF.